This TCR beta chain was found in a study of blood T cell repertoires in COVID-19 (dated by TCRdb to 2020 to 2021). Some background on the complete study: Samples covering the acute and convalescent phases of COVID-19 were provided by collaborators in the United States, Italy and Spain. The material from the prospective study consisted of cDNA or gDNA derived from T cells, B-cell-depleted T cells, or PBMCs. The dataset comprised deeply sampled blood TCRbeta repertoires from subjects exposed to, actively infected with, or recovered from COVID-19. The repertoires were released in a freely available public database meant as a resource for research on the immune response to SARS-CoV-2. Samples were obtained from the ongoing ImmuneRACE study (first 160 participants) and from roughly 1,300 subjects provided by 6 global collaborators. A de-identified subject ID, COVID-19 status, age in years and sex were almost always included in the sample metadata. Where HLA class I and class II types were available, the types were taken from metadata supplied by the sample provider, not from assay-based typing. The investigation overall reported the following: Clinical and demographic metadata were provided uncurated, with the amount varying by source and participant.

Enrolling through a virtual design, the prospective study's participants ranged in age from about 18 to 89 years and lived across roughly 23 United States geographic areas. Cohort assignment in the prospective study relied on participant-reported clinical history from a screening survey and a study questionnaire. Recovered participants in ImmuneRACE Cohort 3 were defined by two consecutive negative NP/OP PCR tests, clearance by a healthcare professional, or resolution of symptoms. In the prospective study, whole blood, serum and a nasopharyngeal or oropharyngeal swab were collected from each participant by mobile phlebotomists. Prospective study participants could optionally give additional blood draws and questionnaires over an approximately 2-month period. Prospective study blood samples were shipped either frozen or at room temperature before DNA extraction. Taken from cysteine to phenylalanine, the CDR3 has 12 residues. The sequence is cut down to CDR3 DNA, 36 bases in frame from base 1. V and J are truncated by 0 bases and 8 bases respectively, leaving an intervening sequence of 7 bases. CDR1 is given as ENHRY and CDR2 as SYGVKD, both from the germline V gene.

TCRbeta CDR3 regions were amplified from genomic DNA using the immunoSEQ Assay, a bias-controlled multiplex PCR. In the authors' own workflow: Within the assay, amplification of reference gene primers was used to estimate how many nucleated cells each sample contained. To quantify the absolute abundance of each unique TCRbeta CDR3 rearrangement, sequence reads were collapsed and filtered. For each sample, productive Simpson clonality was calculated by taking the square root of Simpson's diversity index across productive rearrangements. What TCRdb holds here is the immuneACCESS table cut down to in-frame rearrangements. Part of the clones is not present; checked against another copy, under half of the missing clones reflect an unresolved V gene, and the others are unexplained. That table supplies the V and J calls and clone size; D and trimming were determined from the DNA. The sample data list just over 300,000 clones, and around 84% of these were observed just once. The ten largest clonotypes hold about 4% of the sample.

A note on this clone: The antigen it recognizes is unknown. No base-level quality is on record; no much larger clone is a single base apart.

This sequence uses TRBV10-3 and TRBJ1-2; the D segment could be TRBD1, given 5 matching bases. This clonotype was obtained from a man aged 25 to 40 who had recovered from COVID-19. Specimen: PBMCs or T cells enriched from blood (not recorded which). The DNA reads TGTGCCATCAGTGAGTCGAAGGGGGGCTACACCTTC. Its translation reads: CAISESKGGYTF.